This T cell receptor beta chain was sequenced during a study of neoadjuvant anti-PD-1 for oral cavity cancer. Six replicates per PBMC sample, mostly from about 500 ng of genomic DNA. Method: immunoSEQ multiplex PCR; TCRdb's copy keeps in-frame clones and lacks some. The data show tens of thousands of clones, around 88% seen once. Patients were newly diagnosed with stage II-IVA oral cavity squamous cell carcinoma without prior systemic or radiation treatment. The CDR3 has 16 residues. V was shortened by 4 bases and J by 6 bases, with 18 bases between the two germline ends. The germline CDR1 and CDR2 sequences are SGHVS and FQNEAQ.

The source is a person between 40 and 79 years old with oral cavity squamous cell carcinoma. The chain is built from TRBV7-8 and TRBJ2-2; TRBD1 is a possible D gene (5 bases). Sequenced material: PBMCs, taken before nivolumab (anti-PD-1) treatment. This CDR3 is CASSSQMLGASGELFF. The DNA of the CDR3 is TGTGCCAGCAGCTCCCAAATGCTAGGGGCATCCGGGGAGCTGTTTTTT.